Shown below are 24 T cell receptor beta chains from a single sample sequenced in a study of CD8 T cells in Susac syndrome (dated by TCRdb to the late 2010s). The method behind the library was the immunoSEQ multiplex PCR assay. RNA was extracted using the RNeasy kit, and about 0.5 to 1 microgram was reverse transcribed with random hexamers. The public reads were reprocessed in TCRdb via fastp at Q25 and MiXCR, keeping in-frame beta chains. Identical CDR3 protein sequences are pooled into one entry, listed with their most common genes and DNA. The sample table contains about 150,000 distinct CDR3 sequences; only one count was recorded for under 95% of them. The biggest ten clones account for around 0.09% of the sample. The sample taken for sequencing was CD4+ T cells from PBMCs. Receptors were obtained from a human donor with multiple sclerosis.

The J gene is TRBJ2-1, the V gene TRBV18; D is unresolved. V dropped 2 bases and J dropped 9 bases, with 11 bases sitting between them. Germline V gives CDR1 KGHSH, CDR2 LQKENI. The CDR3 totals 13 residues. DNA for the CDR3: TGTGCCAGCTCACCAATCCTATGGGGTGAGCAGTTCTTC. Translation gives CASSPILWGEQFF. The complete variable domain, with remaining parts taken from reference TRBV18 and TRBJ2-1, reads NAGVMQNPRHLVRRRGQEARLRCSPMKGHSHVYWYRQLPEEGLKFMVYLQKENIIDESGMPKERFSAEFPKEGPSILRIQQVVRGDSAAYFCASSPILWGEQFFGPGTRLTVL.

This rearrangement joins TRBV4-2 to TRBJ2-5; TRBD2 might be the D (7 bases). Germline loops: CDR1 LGHNA, CDR2 YNFKEQ. The V end was cut by 2 bases, the J end by 6 bases, with 16 bases between. CDR3 length: 15 amino acids. This CDR3 reads CASSQWAGARKTQYF. The CDR3 DNA reads as TGTGCCAGCAGCCAATGGGCGGGGGCCAGGAAGACCCAGTACTTC.

The J gene is TRBJ1-6, the V gene TRBV9; 10 bases line up with TRBD1. The ends lost 4 bases at V and 11 bases at J; junction bases unmatched: 9. From germline, CDR1 is SGDLS and CDR2 YYNGEE. The CDR3 is made up of 15 amino acids. CDR3 sequence (DNA): TGTGCCAGCAGCCCCGGGACAGGGGCGGCGGCACCCCTCCACTTT. It yields the protein CASSPGTGAAAPLHF.

The V call is TRBV7-9, the J call TRBJ1-2, with D possibly TRBD1 on 5 matching bases. The CDR3 sequence is 14 residues long. V was trimmed by 5 bases and J by 8 bases, leaving 18 bases between them. Germline CDR1 is SEHNR and CDR2 is FQNEAQ (reference sequence). CDR3 coding DNA: TGTGCCAGCAGCCCACCTCCGGGACGTGAGGGCTACACCTTC. Protein: CASSPPPGREGYTF.

V usage is TRBV20-1 and J usage is TRBJ1-1; D gene uncertain. Germline CDR1 is DFQATT and CDR2 is SNEGSKA (reference sequence). The CDR3 spans 13 residues. Trimming pared 3 bases from V and 4 bases from J, leaving 12 bases between. The CDR3 here is CSASGLPITEAFF. CDR3 DNA sequence: TGCAGTGCTAGTGGCCTGCCGATCACTGAAGCTTTCTTT.

The chain has TRBV18 and TRBJ2-3, with unresolved D. V was shortened by 6 bases and J by 0 bases, with 7 bases between the two germline ends. The CDR3 is 13 residues long. Germline CDR1 and CDR2: KGHSH and LQKENI. The CDR3 is CASSEGSTDTQYF. The CDR3 nucleotides read TGTGCCAGCTCGGAAGGCAGCACAGATACGCAGTATTTT.

J is TRBJ2-7 and V is TRBV5-1; TRBD2 matches at 10 bases. V shed 4 bases and J 6 bases; nucleotides not matched to a gene: 7. The CDR3 runs 14 residues. The germline V gene encodes CDR1 SGHRS and CDR2 YFSETQ. The CDR3 sequence: CASSPSGRRSEQYF. For the CDR3, the DNA is TGCGCCAGCAGCCCTAGCGGGAGAAGAAGCGAGCAGTACTTC.

The chain recombines TRBV20-1 with TRBJ2-5; 9 bases match TRBD1. The CDR3 runs to 14 residues. Germline CDR1 is DFQATT and CDR2 is SNEGSKA (reference sequence). J was trimmed by 1 base and V by 4 bases; bases with no gene match: 4. CDR3 protein: CSAKDRGPQETQYF. CDR3 bases: TGCAGTGCTAAGGACAGGGGCCCCCAAGAGACCCAGTACTTC.

This rearrangement joins TRBV20-1 to TRBJ2-5; TRBD2 agrees at 9 bases. The CDR3 is 13 residues long. V was pared by 5 bases and J by 5 bases, with 6 bases of the junction left unmatched. CDR1 DFQATT and CDR2 SNEGSKA come from the germline V gene (reference sequence). The CDR3 DNA reads TGCAGTGCTGATCTAGCGGGGAGGGAGACCCAGTACTTC. Translating it yields CSADLAGRETQYF.

A single count supports this clonotype. The J gene is TRBJ2-7, the V gene TRBV6-2 or TRBV6-3; TRBD1 matches 9 bases. Germline CDR1 and CDR2: MNHEY and SVGEGT. Trimming took 6 bases from V and 3 from J; bases not matched to a gene: 9. The CDR3 is 15 residues long. CDR3 sequence (DNA): TGTGCCAGCAGCTCACAACCGGGACAGGGCTACGAGCAGTACTTC. Protein sequence: CASSSQPGQGYEQYF.

The chain uses TRBV27 and TRBJ2-7; 10 bases agree with TRBD2. V lost 7 bases to trimming and J lost 6 bases; unmatched junction nucleotides: 9. CDR1 MNHEY and CDR2 SMNVEV come from the germline V gene (reference sequence). The CDR3 has 14 residues. CDR3 residues: CASKPGTSESEQYF. CDR3 nucleotides: TGTGCCAGCAAGCCCGGGACTAGCGAGAGCGAGCAGTACTTC.

The chain uses TRBV12-3 or TRBV12-4 and TRBJ2-7, with D perhaps matching TRBD1 (6 bases). Trimming took off 6 bases at V and 2 bases at J, with 8 bases between the two ends. The CDR3 extends over 12 amino acids. Here the CDR3 reads CASRTGAYEQYF. The CDR3, as DNA: TGTGCCAGCAGGACAGGCGCCTACGAGCAGTACTTC.

The chain joins TRBV29-1 to TRBJ1-1; D may be TRBD1 (5 bases). Germline V gives CDR1 SQVTM, CDR2 ANQGSEA. The V end lost 6 bases, the J end lost 1 base, and 18 bases lay between the germline ends. The CDR3 loop spans 15 amino acids. Here the CDR3 reads CSVAQYTGANTEAFF. DNA of the CDR3: TGCAGCGTCGCCCAGTATACAGGAGCGAACACTGAAGCTTTCTTT.

The rearrangement links TRBV12-3 or TRBV12-4 to TRBJ2-7, with D unclear. Trimming pared 5 bases from V and 0 bases from J, leaving 14 bases between. The CDR3 has 15 amino acids. CDR3 region: CASSPVSVSSYEQYF. The CDR3 DNA reads as TGTGCCAGCAGTCCCGTCAGCGTCAGCTCCTACGAGCAGTACTTC.

The table lists this clonotype with a few counts. This chain uses TRBV18 with TRBJ2-3, with D perhaps matching TRBD2 (5 bases). Germline loops: CDR1 KGHSH, CDR2 LQKENI. This CDR3 comprises 14 residues. V shed 3 bases and J shed 4 bases, with 11 bases lying between them. The CDR3 coding sequence is TGTGCCAGCTCACCCACTAGTGGTTCAGATACGCAGTATTTT. This codes for CASSPTSGSDTQYF.

The genes are TRBV5-1 and TRBJ1-4; D remains ambiguous. The CDR3 is 14 amino acids. V gave up 0 bases and J gave up 0 bases, with 3 bases separating them. CDR1 is SGHRS, CDR2 YFSETQ, per germline. In nucleotides, the CDR3 is TGCGCCAGCAGCTTGGAACCAACTAATGAAAAACTGTTTTTT. Encoded protein: CASSLEPTNEKLFF.

The chain recombines TRBV24-1 with TRBJ2-1, with TRBD2 identical over 9 bases. Germline V lookup: CDR1 KGHDR, CDR2 SFDVKD. The trim removed 4 bases at V and 4 bases at J, leaving 10 bases unmatched. CDR3 size: 17 residues. The CDR3 region is CATSEGSLAGLYNEQFF. CDR3 coding DNA: TGTGCCACCAGTGAGGGGTCTCTAGCGGGGTTATACAATGAGCAGTTCTTC.

The CDR3 sequence: CASSFETGEQFF. DNA for the CDR3: TGCGCCAGCAGCTTCGAGACAGGCGAGCAGTTCTTC. The J gene is TRBJ2-1, the V gene TRBV5-1; D possibly corresponds to TRBD1 (6 bases). The V gene's germline CDR1 is SGHRS and CDR2 YFSETQ. V lost 2 bases and J lost 10, with 10 bases in between. CDR3 length: 12 amino acids.

The chain combines TRBV14 with TRBJ2-5; D might be TRBD2 (6 bases). Germline V gives CDR1 SGHDN, CDR2 FVKESK. The V gene lost 0 bases and the J gene lost 1 base, with 15 bases spanning the gap. The CDR3 extends over 17 amino acids. DNA of the CDR3: TGTGCCAGCAGCCAAGAGCCGGGAGCAGGGTTCCAAGAGACCCAGTACTTC. This encodes CASSQEPGAGFQETQYF.

The chain carries TRBV20-1 and TRBJ1-2; unclear D gene. Trimming left V 0 bases short and J 8 bases short, with 13 bases between. This CDR3 region has 13 residues. Germline V gives CDR1 DFQATT, CDR2 SNEGSKA (reference sequence). CDR3 sequence reads: CSARDFEAAGYTF. DNA of the CDR3: TGCAGTGCTAGAGATTTCGAAGCCGCGGGCTACACCTTC.

This clonotype was picked up one time. The chain links TRBV5-4 to TRBJ1-1, with 7 positions matching TRBD1. The germline V gene has CDR1 SGHNT and CDR2 YYREEE (reference sequence). The CDR3 sequence is 15 residues long. J was trimmed by 0 bases and V by 6 bases; bases with no gene match: 8. DNA of the CDR3: TGTGCCAGCAATCCAGGGACAGAAATGAACACTGAAGCTTTCTTT. This gives the protein CASNPGTEMNTEAFF. The full variable domain, in which reference TRBV5-4 and TRBJ1-1 provide the parts outside the CDR3, is ETGVTQSPTHLIKTRGQQVTLRCSSQSGHNTVSWYQQALGQGPQFIFQYYREEENGRGNFPPRFSGLQFPNYSSELNVNALELDDSALYLCASNPGTEMNTEAFFGQGTRLTVV.

The V call is TRBV9, the J call TRBJ2-2, with D possibly TRBD2 on 6 matching bases. Germline CDR1 SGDLS, CDR2 YYNGEE. This CDR3 has 15 amino acids. The ends were cut back, 0 bases at V and 1 base at J, with 7 bases in the middle. DNA for the CDR3: TGTGCCAGCAGCGTAGCGGGGGTGAACACCGGGGAGCTGTTTTTT. It yields the protein CASSVAGVNTGELFF.

Comment on this clonotype: The CDR3 ends on some other residue instead of the conserved phenylalanine or tryptophan, so this is likely a read error. This chain uses TRBV20-1 with TRBJ2-3; 9 positions agree with TRBD2. The length of the CDR3 is 14 residues. V gave up 3 bases and J gave up 6 bases; unmatched junction bases: 7. Germline V lookup: CDR1 DFQATT, CDR2 SNEGSKA (reference sequence). The CDR3 region is CSARRSGSHDTQYS. In DNA, the CDR3 is TGCAGTGCTAGGCGTAGCGGGAGCCACGATACGCAGTATTCT.

The V gene is TRBV3-1, the J gene TRBJ2-7; 10 bases fit TRBD1. J lost 2 bases, V lost 0 bases, and 7 bases had no gene match. CDR1 LGHDT and CDR2 YNNKEL come from the germline V gene (reference sequence). This CDR3 region has 17 residues. The CDR3 nucleotides read TGTGCCAGCAGCCAAGACTCCGGACAGGGGGAAACCTACGAGCAGTACTTC. Residues: CASSQDSGQGETYEQYF.